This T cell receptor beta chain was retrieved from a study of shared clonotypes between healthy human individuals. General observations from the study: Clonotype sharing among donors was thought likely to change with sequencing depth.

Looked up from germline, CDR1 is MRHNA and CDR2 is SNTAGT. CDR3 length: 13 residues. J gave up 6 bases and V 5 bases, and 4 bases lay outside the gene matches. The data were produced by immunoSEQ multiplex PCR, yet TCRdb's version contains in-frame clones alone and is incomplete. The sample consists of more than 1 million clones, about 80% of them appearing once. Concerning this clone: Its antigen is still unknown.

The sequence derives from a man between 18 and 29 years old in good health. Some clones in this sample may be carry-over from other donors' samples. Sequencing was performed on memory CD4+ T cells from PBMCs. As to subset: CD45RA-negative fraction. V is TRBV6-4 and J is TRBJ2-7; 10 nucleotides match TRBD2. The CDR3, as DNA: TGTGCCAGCAGTACTAGCGGGATCTTCGAGCAGTACTTC. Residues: CASSTSGIFEQYF.